This TCR beta chain originates from a study of OX40 agonist ivuxolimab in advanced cancers. Study at large: The patients got ivuxolimab, which is an agonistic anti-OX40 (CD134) antibody. Hepatocellular carcinoma, melanoma, renal cell or head and neck cancer affected the dose-escalation patients. Treatment received earlier with anti-PD-1, anti-PD-L1 or anti-CTLA-4 agents was allowed, and more than 35% had some. Age averaged about 66 years (range roughly 20 to 90), and roughly 82% were male.

Profiled with immunoSEQ multiplex PCR; TCRdb holds only in-frame clones, not every one. The sample shows under 14,000 clones, roughly four fifths of them seen only once. The germline gives CDR1 SGHTA, CDR2 FQGNSA. This CDR3 comprises 15 residues. Trimming took 4 bases from V and 3 from J; bases not matched to a gene: 2. Sample: CD4+ or CD8+ T cells sorted from blood, taken in a trial of the OX40 agonist ivuxolimab. This sequence originates from an adult with an advanced solid tumor such as melanoma, head and neck, liver or kidney cancer. The V call is TRBV7-2, the J call TRBJ2-1, with 11 positions matching TRBD2. The DNA for the CDR3 is TGTGCCAGCAGCTGGGGACTAGCGGACTACAATGAGCAGTTCTTC. This encodes CASSWGLADYNEQFF.